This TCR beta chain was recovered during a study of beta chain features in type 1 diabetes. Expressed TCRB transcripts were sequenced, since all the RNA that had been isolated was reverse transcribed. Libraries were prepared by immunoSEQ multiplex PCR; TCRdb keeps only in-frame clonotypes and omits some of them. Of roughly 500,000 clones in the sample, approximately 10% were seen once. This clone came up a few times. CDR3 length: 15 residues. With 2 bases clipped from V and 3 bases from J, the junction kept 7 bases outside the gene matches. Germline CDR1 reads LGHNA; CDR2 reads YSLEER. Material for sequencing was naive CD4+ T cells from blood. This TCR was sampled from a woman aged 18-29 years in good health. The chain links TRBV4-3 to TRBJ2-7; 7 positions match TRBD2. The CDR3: CASSQLGRENYEQYF. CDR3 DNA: TGCGCCAGCAGCCAATTGGGGCGGGAGAACTACGAGCAGTACTTC.